This T cell receptor (beta chain) stems from a study of response to subunit inactivated influenza vaccine. Study findings and constraints: T cells newly recruited by each seasonal influenza vaccination are few, the authors suggested.

Germline loops: CDR1 SGHRS, CDR2 YFSETQ. V lost 0 bases and J lost 13, with 14 bases in between. CDR3 size: 14 residues. MiXCR was run by TCRdb on the RT-PCR reads, yielding one entry per CDR3 protein. Among 550,000 to 800,000 distinct CDR3 sequences, roughly 14% were seen once, and the ten largest hold roughly 12%. This clonotype was seen more than once but under ten times. Its antigen remains unidentified. The chain recombines TRBV5-1 with TRBJ1-6; D gene unclear. Source: PBMCs from blood, taken 11 to 12 days after vaccination. The sequence derives from a man over 45 who received an inactivated influenza vaccine. CDR3 amino acids: CASSLDSSFGPLHF. The CDR3 nucleotides read TGCGCCAGCAGCTTGGATTCGTCCTTTGGGCCCCTCCACTTT.